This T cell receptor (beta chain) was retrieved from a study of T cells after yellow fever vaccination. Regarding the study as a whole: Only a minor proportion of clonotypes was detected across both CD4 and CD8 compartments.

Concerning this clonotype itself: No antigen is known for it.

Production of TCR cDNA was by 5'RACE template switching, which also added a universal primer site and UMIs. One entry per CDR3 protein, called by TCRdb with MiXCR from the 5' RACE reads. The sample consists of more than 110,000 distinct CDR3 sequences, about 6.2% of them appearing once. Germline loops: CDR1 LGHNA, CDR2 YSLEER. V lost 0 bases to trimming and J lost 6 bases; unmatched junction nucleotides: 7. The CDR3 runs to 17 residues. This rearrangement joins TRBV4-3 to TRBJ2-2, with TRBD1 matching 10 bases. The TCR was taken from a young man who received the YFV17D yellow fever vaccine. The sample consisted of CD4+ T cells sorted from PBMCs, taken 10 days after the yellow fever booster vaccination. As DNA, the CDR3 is TGCGCCAGCAGCCAAGATAGGGACAGGGGTAGGGCCGGGGAGCTGTTTTTT. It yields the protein CASSQDRDRGRAGELFF.